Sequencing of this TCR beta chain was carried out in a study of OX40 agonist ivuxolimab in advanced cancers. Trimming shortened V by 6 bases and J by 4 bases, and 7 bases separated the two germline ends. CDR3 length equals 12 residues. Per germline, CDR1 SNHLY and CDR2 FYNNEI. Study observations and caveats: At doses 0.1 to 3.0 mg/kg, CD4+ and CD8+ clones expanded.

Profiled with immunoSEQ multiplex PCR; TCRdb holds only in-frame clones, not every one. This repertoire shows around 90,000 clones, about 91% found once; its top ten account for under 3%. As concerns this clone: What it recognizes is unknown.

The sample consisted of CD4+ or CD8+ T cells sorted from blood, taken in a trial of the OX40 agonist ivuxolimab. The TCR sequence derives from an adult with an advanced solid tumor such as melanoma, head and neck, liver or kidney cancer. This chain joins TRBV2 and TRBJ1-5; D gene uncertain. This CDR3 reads CASRGWNQPQHF. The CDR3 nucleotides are TGTGCCAGCAGGGGTTGGAATCAGCCCCAGCATTTT.